This note documents a single T cell receptor beta chain sequence. Under the authors' procedure: The authors estimated nucleated cell counts from reference gene primer amplification. Profiling relied on immunoSEQ multiplex PCR, and the TCRdb table lists in-frame clones only, not all of them. For V, J and clone size, that table is used; D and trimming come from the DNA. The data show approximately 86,000 clones, about 80% seen once. This sample is part of a study of blood T cell repertoires in COVID-19. Study background: Nucleic acid was either cDNA or gDNA, and it came from T cells, B-cell-depleted T cells, or PBMCs.

The CDR3 covers 16 residues. The trim removed 6 bases at V and 2 bases at J, leaving 12 bases unmatched. CDR1 is MGHDK, CDR2 SYGVNS, per germline. This receptor was identified in a woman in her seventies with acute or convalescent COVID-19. The chain combines TRBV25-1 with TRBJ1-2, with 7 bases lining up with TRBD1. The sample was peripheral blood. The DNA of the CDR3 is TGTGCCAGCAGACTTATTTCCGGGACAGCAAACTATGGCTACACCTTC. Its protein product is CASRLISGTANYGYTF.